Listed below are T cell receptor beta chains from one sample, sequenced in a study of tumor and adjacent non-tumor tissue in lung cancer. MiXCR, applied by TCRdb to the multiplex PCR reads, yields one record per CDR3 protein. Of about 77,000 distinct CDR3 sequences in the sample, over 60% were seen once. Sequencing was done on a sample of distant non-tumor lung tissue. The receptors stem from a man between 65 and 80 years old with non-small cell lung cancer. Each CDR3 is given with its conserved first and last residue. Each record gives: D gene, J gene, clone size, V gene, CDR3 DNA, CDR3 protein. A D gene is named only where the DNA matches it firmly. Some rows have no size entry. The others give once, few or many, or a class for an expanded clone.

-,TRBJ1-1,few,TRBV11-3,TGTGCCAGCAGTTTAGACGGGGCTTTGACGAATGAAGCTTTCTTT,CASSLDGALTNEAFF
TRBD1,TRBJ1-2,-,TRBV28,TGTGCCAGCAGTTTATCATCGGGCACAGGGGGCACTCGTGGCTACACGTTC,CASSLSSGTGGTRGYTF
TRBD2,TRBJ2-2,once,TRBV29-1,TGCAGCGTTGTTCCAGCGGGGTCGAACACCGGGGAGCTGTTT,CSVVPAGSNTGELF
-,TRBJ2-1,-,TRBV11-2,TGTCCCAGCAGCTTACAGGGAACCTACAATGAGCAGTTCTTC,CPSSLQGTYNEQFF
-,TRBJ1-1,-,TRBV6-5,TGTGACAGCAGTTACCACTCGAGGGTACCCTCTTCCGCGAAAAATGAAGCTTTCTTT,CDSSYHSRVPSSAKNEAFF
-,TRBJ2-5,-,TRBV6-2/TRBV6-3,TGTGACAGCAGTTACTTGCGGGTGGGATACCAAGAGACCCAGTACTTC,CDSSYLRVGYQETQYF
-,TRBJ1-5,-,TRBV5-5,TGTGCCAGCAGATTCGACATCAATCAGCCCCAGCAATTT,CASRFDINQPQQF
TRBD1,TRBJ1-1,medium-sized,TRBV11-3,TGTGCCAGCAGCTTAAGCCAGGGGGGAAATACTGAAGCTTTCTTT,CASSLSQGGNTEAFF
-,TRBJ2-7,once,TRBV4-2,TGTGCCAGCAGCCAAGAGAGTTACATCCACTACGAGCAGTATTTC,CASSQESYIHYEQYF
TRBD2,TRBJ2-7,many,TRBV10-1,TGCGCCAGCAGTGAGCCTTGGACTAGCCGTAGCTCCTACGAGCAGTACTTC,CASSEPWTSRSSYEQYF
-,TRBJ1-1,-,TRBV7-8,TGTGCCAACGGCTTAGTATGGGGTGACACTGTAGCTTTCTTT,CANGLVWGDTVAFF
-,TRBJ1-5,-,TRBV29-1,TGCAGCGTTTTGACGTATTGCAATCAGCCCCGGCAATTT,CSVLTYCNQPRQF